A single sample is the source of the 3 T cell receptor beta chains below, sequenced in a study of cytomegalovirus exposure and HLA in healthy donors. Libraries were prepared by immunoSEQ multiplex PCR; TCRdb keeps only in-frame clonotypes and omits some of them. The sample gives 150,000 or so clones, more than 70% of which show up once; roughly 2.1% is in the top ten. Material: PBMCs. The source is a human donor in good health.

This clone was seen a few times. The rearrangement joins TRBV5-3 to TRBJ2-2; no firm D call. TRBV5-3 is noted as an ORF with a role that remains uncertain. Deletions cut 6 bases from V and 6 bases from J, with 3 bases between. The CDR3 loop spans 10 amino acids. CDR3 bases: TGTGCCAGAATATCCGGGGAGCTGTTTTTT. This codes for CARISGELFF.

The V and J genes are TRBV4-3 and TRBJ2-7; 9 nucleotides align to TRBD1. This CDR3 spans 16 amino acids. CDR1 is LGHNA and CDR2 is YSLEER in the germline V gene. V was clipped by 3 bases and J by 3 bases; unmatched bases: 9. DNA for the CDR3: TGCGCCAGCAGCCAGAGCCGGGACAGGGAGAACTACGAGCAGTACTTC. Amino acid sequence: CASSQSRDRENYEQYF.

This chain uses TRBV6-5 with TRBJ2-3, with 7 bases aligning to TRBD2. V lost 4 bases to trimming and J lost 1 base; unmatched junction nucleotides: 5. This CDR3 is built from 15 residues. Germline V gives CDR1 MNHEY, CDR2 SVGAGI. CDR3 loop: CASSFGRQGTDTQYF. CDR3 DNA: TGTGCCAGCAGTTTCGGGAGGCAAGGCACAGATACGCAGTATTTT.